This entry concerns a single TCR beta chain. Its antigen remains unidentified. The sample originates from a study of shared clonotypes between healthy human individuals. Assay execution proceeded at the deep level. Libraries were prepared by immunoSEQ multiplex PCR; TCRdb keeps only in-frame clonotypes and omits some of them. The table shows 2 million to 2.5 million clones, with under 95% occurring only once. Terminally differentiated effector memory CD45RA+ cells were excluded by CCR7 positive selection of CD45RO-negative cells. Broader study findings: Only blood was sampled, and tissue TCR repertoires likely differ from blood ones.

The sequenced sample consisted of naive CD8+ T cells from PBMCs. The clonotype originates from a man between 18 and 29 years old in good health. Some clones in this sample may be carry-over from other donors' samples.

The CDR3 DNA sequence: TGCGCCAGCAGTGAAGTAGTTTTCGATGAGCAGTTCTTC. Its translation is CASSEVVFDEQFF. The chain uses TRBV10-1 and TRBJ2-1; D is ambiguous. Germline V CDR1 and CDR2: WNHNN, SYGVQD (reference sequence). The V end was cut by 3 bases, the J end by 8 bases, with 11 bases between. The CDR3 runs 13 residues.